The 21 T cell receptor beta chains in this list originate from one sample, sequenced in a study of blood T cell repertoires in COVID-19. Clones were read by immunoSEQ multiplex PCR, and TCRdb kept only the in-frame ones, dropping some. The table has approximately 150,000 clones, 75% to 90% seen once. Sequences were obtained from peripheral blood. Every receptor here comes from an older woman with active COVID-19.

Remarks on this clone: Germline and junction disagree at one end, which may indicate a read error. The chain joins TRBV7-2 to TRBJ2-3, with 7 bases aligning to TRBD1. Germline V gene data show CDR1 as SGHTA and CDR2 as FQGNSA. The CDR3 covers 15 residues. CDR3 sequence: CASGFAGTATDTQYF. The CDR3 DNA is TGTGCCAGCGGCTTCGCCGGGACAGCCACAGATACGCAGTATTTT.

The chain couples TRBV5-8 to TRBJ2-1; TRBD1 is a possible D gene (5 bases). The length of the CDR3 is 16 residues. Per the germline V gene, CDR1 is SGHTS and CDR2 is YDEGEE. V lost 0 bases and J lost 2, with 12 bases in between. CDR3 in DNA: TGTGCCAGCAGCTTGGGGGCAGGACAACCCTACAATGAGCAGTTCTTC. It translates to CASSLGAGQPYNEQFF.

V usage is TRBV6-2 or TRBV6-3 and J usage is TRBJ1-3; no clear D. Trimming took off 2 bases at V and 3 bases at J, with 5 bases between the two ends. This CDR3 is built from 13 residues. Germline V lookup: CDR1 MNHEY, CDR2 SVGEGT. The CDR3 coding sequence is TGTGCCAGCAGTTACCGCAGTGGAAACACCATATATTTT. Translating it yields CASSYRSGNTIYF.

As concerns this clone: The junction does not match germline at one end; this may be a read error. V and J are TRBV11-2 and TRBJ1-2; D is perhaps TRBD1 (5 bases). CDR1 and CDR2 from the germline V gene are SGHAT and FQNNGV. The CDR3 length is 12 residues. The CDR3 nucleotides read TGTGCCAGCAGCTTGGGGCGTGGGCTACCATACTTC. Translated: CASSLGRGLPYF.

V gene TRBV4-3 combines with J gene TRBJ2-5, with D perhaps TRBD2 (6 bases). CDR1 LGHNA and CDR2 YSLEER come from the germline V gene. Between the trimmed V and J ends, which lost 0 bases and 5 bases, there was a span of 13 bases. The CDR3 length is 15 residues. CDR3 in amino acids: CASSQDSSGRETQYF. Written as DNA, the CDR3 is TGCGCCAGCAGCCAAGACAGTTCAGGGAGGGAGACCCAGTACTTC.

The rearrangement uses TRBV18 and TRBJ2-2, with a possible D match to TRBD1 (6 bases). Germline-derived CDR1 and CDR2 are KGHSH and LQKENI. The CDR3 is 14 residues long. The V end lost 4 bases, the J end lost 3 bases, and 9 bases lay between the germline ends. The CDR3 DNA sequence: TGTGCCAGCTCACTTCGACAGGACACCGGGGAGCTGTTTTTT. The encoded protein is CASSLRQDTGELFF.

This clone has only a few counts. This chain joins TRBV5-1 and TRBJ2-7, with TRBD1 matching 9 bases. CDR1 and CDR2 (germline): SGHRS, YFSETQ. The CDR3 runs 16 residues. V lost 1 base to trimming and J lost 5 bases; unmatched junction nucleotides: 10. CDR3 nucleotides: TGCGCCAGCAGCTTGACCACCGGGACAGGGCGGGACGAGCAGTACTTC. Protein sequence: CASSLTTGTGRDEQYF.

This rearrangement joins TRBV7-2 to TRBJ2-7, with 7 bases that match TRBD2. The ends lost 5 bases at V and 4 bases at J; junction bases unmatched: 11. In germline, CDR1 is SGHTA, CDR2 FQGNSA. The CDR3 has 15 amino acids. In nucleotides, the CDR3 is TGTGCCAGCAGCCATTCAGCGGGAAAAGGGTACGAGCAGTACTTC. It yields the protein CASSHSAGKGYEQYF. Full variable domain (rest looked up from reference TRBV7-2 and TRBJ2-7): GAGVSQSPSNKVTEKGKDVELRCDPISGHTALYWYRQSLGQGLEFLIYFQGNSAPDKSGLPSDRFSAERTGGSVSTLTIQRTQQEDSAVYLCASSHSAGKGYEQYFGPGTRLTVT.

This chain joins TRBV3-1 (or the pseudogene TRBV3-2) and TRBJ1-5, with 9 bases aligning to TRBD1. CDR1 is LGHDT and CDR2 is YNNKEL in the germline V gene (reference sequence). V lost 1 base to trimming and J lost 6 bases; unmatched junction nucleotides: 4. The CDR3 covers 15 residues. CDR3 nucleotide sequence: TGTGCCAGCAGCCAAGGGACAGGGGCCCCTCAGCCCCAGCATTTT. Translating it yields CASSQGTGAPQPQHF.

This clone appeared a single time. The genes are TRBV5-1 and TRBJ1-2; D is uncertain. CDR3 length: 14 amino acids. Germline CDR1 is SGHRS and CDR2 is YFSETQ. Trimming removed 2 bases at V and 6 bases at J, with 14 bases between. The CDR3 DNA reads as TGCGCCAGCAGCTTATCGTCCGTCTCTAATGGCTACACCTTC. Translating gives CASSLSSVSNGYTF.

This clone was seen more than once but under ten times. The rearrangement links TRBV4-2 to TRBJ2-7, with 10 bases identical to TRBD1. Germline-derived CDR1 and CDR2 are LGHNA and YNFKEQ. V lost 4 bases, J lost 4 bases, and 7 bases stayed unmatched. CDR3 length: 15 amino acids. The CDR3 is CASSRPGQGSYEQYF. CDR3 DNA sequence: TGTGCCAGCAGCCGACCGGGACAGGGGTCGTACGAGCAGTACTTC.

The chain uses TRBV7-2 and TRBJ1-1; 9 nucleotides match TRBD1. Germline loops: CDR1 SGHTA, CDR2 FQGNSA. The V segment lost 3 bases and the J segment 9 bases; nucleotides outside the gene matches: 8. The CDR3 is 14 amino acids. CDR3 bases: TGTGCCAGCAGCTTTCGACAGGGGGTGACCAAAGCTTTCTTT. Its protein product is CASSFRQGVTKAFF.

This clone was counted a single time. This chain links TRBV7-8 with TRBJ2-1; 7 bases match TRBD2. This CDR3 is built from 15 residues. V gave up 1 base and J gave up 2 bases; unmatched junction bases: 2. Per germline, CDR1 SGHVS and CDR2 FQNEAQ. This CDR3 is CASSLGDYAYNEQFF. CDR3 nucleotide sequence: TGTGCCAGCAGCTTAGGGGACTACGCCTACAATGAGCAGTTCTTC.

J is TRBJ1-1 and V is TRBV6-2 or TRBV6-3; D is unresolved. This CDR3 contains 14 residues. Germline CDR1 is MNHEY and CDR2 is SVGEGT. V lost 4 bases, J lost 1 base, and 10 bases lay in between. The CDR3 coding sequence is TGTGCCAGCAGTTCCCTATCGGGGAACACTGAAGCTTTCTTT. Translation: CASSSLSGNTEAFF.

The sample holds a few counts of this clone. The chain combines TRBV28 with TRBJ2-1; 11 bases map to TRBD1. CDR3 length: 15 residues. Germline loops: CDR1 MDHEN, CDR2 SYDVKM. The V and J ends lost 3 bases and 8 bases, in that order; junction bases with no gene match: 6. The CDR3 here is CASSFPGTGGDEQFF. The CDR3 coding sequence is TGTGCCAGCAGTTTCCCCGGGACAGGGGGAGATGAGCAGTTCTTC.

This sequence joins TRBV6-2 or TRBV6-3 and TRBJ1-2, with TRBD1 identical over 8 bases. The CDR3 runs 12 residues. Per germline, CDR1 MNHEY and CDR2 SVGEGT. J was trimmed by 7 bases and V by 4 bases; bases with no gene match: 2. The CDR3 DNA is TGTGCCAGCAGTTTGGACAGGGTTGGCTACACCTTC. Protein: CASSLDRVGYTF.

This chain joins TRBV5-6 and TRBJ1-6; 8 bases align to TRBD1. The CDR3 spans 15 residues. The ends lost 4 bases at V and 7 bases at J; junction bases unmatched: 7. Germline CDR1 reads SGHDT; CDR2 reads YYEEEE. In DNA, the CDR3 is TGTGCCAGCAGCCCCCGGACAGGGTCCAATTCACCCCTCCACTTT. Encoded protein: CASSPRTGSNSPLHF.

The table lists this clone with a count of one. The chain is built from TRBV7-9 and TRBJ2-1; no reliable D call. The CDR3 has 12 residues. Germline V gives CDR1 SEHNR, CDR2 FQNEAQ (reference sequence). Deletions cut 8 bases from V and 2 bases from J, with 7 bases between. CDR3 protein: CASGTAYNEQFF. CDR3 nucleotides: TGTGCCAGCGGAACAGCCTACAATGAGCAGTTCTTC.

The J gene is TRBJ2-5, the V gene TRBV11-2; D is perhaps TRBD2 (6 bases). This CDR3 region has 14 residues. Per the germline V gene, CDR1 is SGHAT and CDR2 is FQNNGV. Between the trimmed V and J ends, which lost 6 bases and 2 bases, there was a span of 13 bases. This CDR3 is CASRYAGSQETQYF. CDR3 DNA sequence: TGTGCCAGCAGATATGCGGGGTCTCAAGAGACCCAGTACTTC.

J is TRBJ2-1 and V is TRBV28; 10 bases fit TRBD2. CDR3 size: 14 residues. The V and J ends lost 10 bases and 4 bases, in that order; junction bases with no gene match: 7. CDR1 MDHEN and CDR2 SYDVKM come from the germline V gene. The CDR3 DNA is TGTGCCACTTTCGGGACTAGCGATTACAATGAGCAGTTCTTC. This sequence encodes CATFGTSDYNEQFF.

The CDR3 is CASSVGPGVGETQYF. In nucleotides, the CDR3 is TGTGCCAGCAGCGTAGGTCCGGGAGTGGGAGAGACCCAGTACTTC. V gene TRBV9 combines with J gene TRBJ2-5; weak D call: TRBD2 (6 bases). Germline-derived CDR1 and CDR2 are SGDLS and YYNGEE. CDR3 size: 15 residues. V lost 0 bases and J 4 bases, leaving 13 bases between the germline ends.